The clone carrying this TCR beta chain was detected ten times or more. The germline V gene encodes CDR1 SGHNT and CDR2 YENEEA. V shed 8 bases, J shed 5 bases, and the junction held 14 bases outside the gene matches. The CDR3 totals 15 residues. The sample comes from a study of T cells in Graves' hyperthyroidism and ophthalmopathy. Exclusion of patients followed from uncontrolled infection, other autoimmune disease, pregnancy or lactation. The CDR3 regions of TCR beta were amplified from RNA transcripts. TCR CDR3 regions were first amplified by RT-PCR with HTBI primers. TCRdb ran MiXCR on the multiplex PCR reads and lists one entry per CDR3 protein. The repertoire holds more than 500,000 distinct CDR3 sequences, with approximately 14% as singletons.

The V gene is TRBV11-3, the J gene TRBJ2-5; TRBD2 matches 7 bases. Specimen: blood. The TCR originated in a woman aged 40-49 years with Graves' ophthalmopathy. Here the CDR3 reads CASSRGGSIAETQYF. CDR3 in DNA: TGTGCCAGCTCCCGGGGCGGGAGTATAGCGGAGACCCAGTACTTC.